The T cell receptor beta chain described here comes from a study of blood T cell repertoires in COVID-19. Study-wide context: PBMCs, B-cell-depleted T cells, or T cells provided the cDNA or gDNA that made up the material.

Seattle's cohort entered during active infection and was followed longitudinally. In the authors' workflow: Estimation of nucleated cell counts was performed using reference gene primer amplification. TCRdb keeps only in-frame clones here, not all; method: immunoSEQ multiplex PCR. The DNA gave D and trimming, while V, J and clone size come from that table. Here the sample spans around 300,000 clones, just under 90% being singletons. V gave up 4 bases and J gave up 7 bases; unmatched junction bases: 7. Germline CDR1 is LGHNA and CDR2 is YNFKEQ. This CDR3 is 15 amino acids long. The clonotype was recovered from a woman between 50 and 59 years old with COVID-19, enrolled during active disease. This rearrangement joins TRBV4-2 to TRBJ2-4; 10 nucleotides align to TRBD1. Material for sequencing was peripheral blood. The CDR3: CASSPSGQGSNIQYF. CDR3 DNA: TGTGCCAGCAGCCCGTCGGGACAGGGGAGCAACATTCAGTACTTC.